This T cell receptor (beta chain) was retrieved from a study of T cells expressing NK-cell markers. TCRdb reprocessed the 5' RACE reads, keeping one entry per CDR3 protein, no DNA. This sample's table reports 120,000 to 150,000 distinct CDR3 sequences. Sequences were obtained from blood T cells: a sorted CD56 or NKG2C T cell subset, CD4+ or CD8+ T cells, or bulk PBMC T cells (not recorded which). This sequence originates from a man aged 18 to 30 in good health.

CDR3 protein: CASSPGTGVNTEAFF. The chain has TRBV5-1 and TRBJ1-1; TCRdb proposes TRBD1, but this gene call is untestable without DNA. This CDR3 is 15 amino acids long. Germline-derived CDR1 and CDR2 are SGHRS and YFSETQ. Together with reference TRBV5-1 and TRBJ1-1, the CDR3 gives the full variable domain: KAGVTQTPRYLIKTRGQQVTLSCSPISGHRSVSWYQQTPGQGLQFLFEYFSETQRNKGNFPGRFSGRQFSNSRSEMNVSTLELGDSALYLCASSPGTGVNTEAFFGQGTRLTVV.